The T cell receptor beta chain under discussion was sequenced for a study of beta chain features in type 1 diabetes. Per donor, one heparinised blood draw averaged roughly 110 mL. Central memory, naive, regulatory and stem cell-like memory CD4+ cells were sorted by CD45RO/CCR7/CD25/CD127/CD95/CD27. Regarding the study as a whole: There was a possibility that cDNA sequencing over-represented cells with high TCR expression. Among all four CD4+ subsets, Type 1 diabetes patients had TCRB CDR3s that were moderately but significantly shorter.

The length of the CDR3 is 15 residues. The V gene lost 5 bases and the J gene lost 4 bases, with 14 bases spanning the gap. The germline V gene has CDR1 SGHVS and CDR2 FQNEAQ. As regards this clone: What it binds is not known.

Expressed TCRB transcripts got sequenced, as all isolated RNA was reverse transcribed. Clones were read by immunoSEQ multiplex PCR, and TCRdb kept only the in-frame ones, dropping some. Here the sample spans about 700,000 clones, about an eighth being singletons. Sequencing input: naive CD4+ T cells from blood. This sequence joins TRBV7-8 and TRBJ2-2, with D possibly called TRBD1 or TRBD2 (5 bases each). This TCR derives from a man aged 18 to 29 with type 1 diabetes. The CDR3 coding sequence is TGTGCCAGCAGCCCGTTGGGACGGATCACCGGGGAGCTGTTTTTT. Amino acid sequence: CASSPLGRITGELFF.